The rows below give T cell receptor beta chains drawn from one sample of a study of type 1 regulatory T cells. TCRdb re-derived calls from the reads in MiXCR, one entry per CDR3 protein. The data contain under 85,000 distinct CDR3 sequences, about 50% of them seen just once; the ten biggest clones take up roughly 2.1%. Their cognate antigens are unknown. Sequencing used cultured non-Tr1 T cells, either the whole culture or a sorted T cell fraction (not recorded which). The receptor source for this set is a human donor in good health. Both conserved end residues are part of each CDR3. The D gene is left open where the match is weak. Size tells how often a clone was seen (once, few, many) or the class of an expanded clone, and some rows leave it out.

V: TRBV4-3; D: .; size: .; J: TRBJ2-5; DNA: TGCGCCAGCAGCCAAGCTTCCTCACAGGGAGCTGAGACCCAGTACTTC; CDR3: CASSQASSQGAETQYF
V: TRBV7-9; D: .; size: .; J: TRBJ1-1; DNA: TGTGCCAGCAGCTTAGCGCGAACAGCAAACACTGAATCTTTCTTT; CDR3: CASSLARTANTESFF
V: TRBV20-1; D: .; size: .; J: TRBJ1-4; DNA: TGCAGTGCCCCCCCGATCGGGGCAAATGAAAAACTGTTTTTT; CDR3: CSAPPIGANEKLFF
V: TRBV7-8; D: .; size: .; J: TRBJ1-5; DNA: TGTGCCAGCACCCTCGAGGGGCATCAGCCCCAGCATTTT; CDR3: CASTLEGHQPQHF
V: TRBV6-2/TRBV6-3; D: TRBD1; size: .; J: TRBJ1-6; DNA: TGTGCCAGCAGCGGACCAGGGGGCGCGCTTTCACCCCTCCACTTT; CDR3: CASSGPGGALSPLHF
V: TRBV12-3/TRBV12-4; D: .; size: few; J: TRBJ1-2; DNA: TGTGCCAGCAGTTTACCAGGGTCGGATGGCTACACCTTC; CDR3: CASSLPGSDGYTF
V: TRBV3-1; D: TRBD2; size: .; J: TRBJ2-1; DNA: TGTGCCAGCAGCGGACTAGCGGGGGGCGAGCAGTTCTTC; CDR3: CASSGLAGGEQFF
V: TRBV20-1; D: .; size: few; J: TRBJ1-1; DNA: TGCAGTGCTAGTCCGAGGATGAACACTGAAGCTTTCTTT; CDR3: CSASPRMNTEAFF
V: TRBV5-1; D: .; size: few; J: TRBJ2-5; DNA: TGCGCCAGCAGCAGTACGTCAGGGGCCCAAGAGACCCAGTACTTC; CDR3: CASSSTSGAQETQYF
V: TRBV3-1; D: TRBD1; size: .; J: TRBJ1-6; DNA: TGTGCCAGCAGCCAATTAGGGACAGGGGTCATAAATTCACCCCTCCACTTT; CDR3: CASSQLGTGVINSPLHF
V: TRBV20-1; D: .; size: few; J: TRBJ1-1; DNA: TGCAGTGCTAGAGATGAGGCCACCAGCACTGAAGCTTTCTTT; CDR3: CSARDEATSTEAFF
V: TRBV29-1; D: .; size: .; J: TRBJ1-5; DNA: TGCAGCGTTGGGATAGGGGATCCCAATCAGCCCCAGCATTTT; CDR3: CSVGIGDPNQPQHF
V: TRBV4-1; D: .; size: few; J: TRBJ1-6; DNA: TGCGCCAGCAGCCAAGAGTTGACCTATAATTCACCCCTCCACTTT; CDR3: CASSQELTYNSPLHF
V: TRBV27; D: .; size: .; J: TRBJ2-7; DNA: TGTGCCAGCAGTTTATCGCGGGCCCAATCCTACGAGCAGTACTTC; CDR3: CASSLSRAQSYEQYF
V: TRBV20-1; D: .; size: .; J: TRBJ2-3; DNA: TGCAGTGCTCCGAGGACAGCCACAGATACGCAGTATTTT; CDR3: CSAPRTATDTQYF
V: TRBV20-1; D: .; size: few; J: TRBJ2-4; DNA: TGCAGTGTTAGGCGAGGGACTCATGAAAACATTCAGTACTTC; CDR3: CSVRRGTHENIQYF
V: TRBV5-4; D: .; size: .; J: TRBJ2-5; DNA: TGTGCCAGCAGGGACGGACTGAACCAAGAGACCCAGTACTTC; CDR3: CASRDGLNQETQYF
V: TRBV5-4; D: .; size: few; J: TRBJ2-3; DNA: TGTGCCAGCAGCTTGGGGGATACGCAGTATTTT; CDR3: CASSLGDTQYF
V: TRBV6-5; D: .; size: .; J: TRBJ2-3; DNA: TGTGCCAGCAGTTACGCGGCACCTACATTTGACGATACGCAGTATTTT; CDR3: CASSYAAPTFDDTQYF
V: TRBV4-2; D: .; size: .; J: TRBJ2-1; DNA: TGTGCCAGCAGCCAAGATGGGGGAGACTACAATGAGCAGTTCTTC; CDR3: CASSQDGGDYNEQFF
V: TRBV29-1; D: .; size: few; J: TRBJ2-3; DNA: TGCAGCGTTGAATCCGCCTTTGGCGGGACAGATACGCAGTATTTT; CDR3: CSVESAFGGTDTQYF
V: TRBV7-2; D: .; size: few; J: TRBJ1-1; DNA: TGTGCCAGCAGCTTCGGATCTACAGGGTACACTGAAGCTTTCTTT; CDR3: CASSFGSTGYTEAFF
V: TRBV20-1; D: TRBD2; size: .; J: TRBJ2-1; DNA: TGCAGTGCTAGAGTTCCGAGCGGGGGCTACAATGAGCAGTTCTTC; CDR3: CSARVPSGGYNEQFF
V: TRBV7-2; D: TRBD2; size: few; J: TRBJ2-3; DNA: TGTGCCAGCAGCTTAGTAGCTAGCGGAGGCACAGATACGCAGTATTTT; CDR3: CASSLVASGGTDTQYF
V: TRBV9; D: .; size: .; J: TRBJ1-1; DNA: TGTGCCAGCAGCCAGGAGGGAGAGTGGGCTTTCTTT; CDR3: CASSQEGEWAFF
V: TRBV6-1; D: .; size: few; J: TRBJ2-1; DNA: TGTGCCAGCTGGGCCAGAACAGGGTGGTCCAATGAGCAGTTCTTC; CDR3: CASWARTGWSNEQFF
V: TRBV7-8; D: .; size: few; J: TRBJ2-1; DNA: TGTGCCAGCAGAAAAACAGGGGGGGAGGGGATCTACAATGAGCAGTTCTTC; CDR3: CASRKTGGEGIYNEQFF
V: TRBV30; D: .; size: .; J: TRBJ1-5; DNA: TGTGCCTGGAGTGGGGGACACAATCAGCCCCAGCATTTT; CDR3: CAWSGGHNQPQHF
V: TRBV6-6; D: .; size: .; J: TRBJ2-3; DNA: TGTGCCAGCAGTTACGGGGGGCTCTCCACAGATACGCAGTATTTT; CDR3: CASSYGGLSTDTQYF
V: TRBV15; D: .; size: medium-sized; J: TRBJ1-1; DNA: TGTGCCACCAGCAGAGAAAGAGTGGGGCAACGGGCTTTCTTT; CDR3: CATSRERVGQRAFF
V: TRBV5-1; D: .; size: .; J: TRBJ1-2; DNA: TGCGCCAGCAGCTTGGAGGCTTCCTATGGCTACACCTTC; CDR3: CASSLEASYGYTF
V: TRBV9; D: .; size: .; J: TRBJ2-1; DNA: TGTGCCAGCAGCGTAGAGGTAGGTTCGGCCAACACGCAGTTCTTC; CDR3: CASSVEVGSANTQFF
V: TRBV7-3; D: .; size: .; J: TRBJ1-1; DNA: TGTGCCAGCAGCCGGTCCGGCGGGGATAGCACTGAAGCTTTCTTT; CDR3: CASSRSGGDSTEAFF
V: TRBV7-6; D: TRBD1; size: .; J: TRBJ2-7; DNA: TGTGCCAGCAGCCTACAACAGGGGGCCTACGAGCAGTACTTC; CDR3: CASSLQQGAYEQYF